One and the same sample provided the 11 T cell receptor beta chains below, sequenced in a study of T cells in Graves' hyperthyroidism and ophthalmopathy. The source material, RNA transcripts, was used to amplify TCR beta CDR3 regions. With the HTBI primer set, the TCR CDR3 went through a first round of RT-PCR. TCRdb called the multiplex PCR reads again in MiXCR, with one record for every CDR3 protein. The data show more than 300,000 distinct CDR3 sequences, 11% to 15% seen once. The sequenced sample consisted of blood. The receptors come from a woman younger than 45 with Graves' hyperthyroidism.

Ten or more counts support this clonotype. CDR3 DNA sequence: TGTGCCGCCCGGGACAGATTGTCTAGCAATCAGCCCCAGCATTTT. This codes for CAARDRLSSNQPQHF. This chain uses TRBV28 with TRBJ1-5; TRBD1 aligns across 7 bases. The CDR3 covers 15 residues. Looked up from germline, CDR1 is MDHEN and CDR2 is SYDVKM. Losses at the gene ends were 11 bases for V and 0 bases for J; bases not matched to a gene: 10.

V usage is TRBV7-3 and J usage is TRBJ2-2, with TRBD2 identical over 9 bases. The V segment lost 2 bases and the J segment 5 bases; nucleotides outside the gene matches: 9. CDR3 length: 17 residues. In germline, CDR1 is SGHTA, CDR2 FQGTGA. The CDR3 here is CASSLLRGRALTGELFF. The CDR3 DNA reads TGTGCCAGCAGCTTACTCCGCGGGAGGGCCCTTACCGGGGAGCTGTTTTTT.

The genes are TRBV6-1 and TRBJ2-3, with 9 bases that match TRBD1. Trimming took 6 bases from V and 3 from J; bases not matched to a gene: 7. The CDR3 runs 15 residues. Germline CDR1 reads MNHNS; CDR2 reads SASEGT. CDR3 amino acids: CASSRAGQGTDTQYF. For the CDR3, the DNA is TGTGCCAGCAGCCGGGCGGGACAGGGAACAGATACGCAGTATTTT.

V gene TRBV30 combines with J gene TRBJ1-3; D is undetermined. Trimming removed 8 bases at V and 0 bases at J, with 17 bases between. This CDR3 spans 15 amino acids. CDR1 is GTSNPN, CDR2 SVGIG, per germline (reference sequence). As DNA, the CDR3 is TGTGCCCGGAACGGAATAGGGTACTCTGGAAACACCATATATTTT. Translation gives CARNGIGYSGNTIYF.

This clonotype has at least ten counts. The chain couples TRBV27 to TRBJ2-1, with 10 bases fitting TRBD2. Per the germline V gene, CDR1 is MNHEY and CDR2 is SMNVEV (reference sequence). The CDR3 has 12 amino acids. The junction had 0 bases not matched to a gene; V was cut back by 6 bases and J by 7 bases. The CDR3 nucleotides read TGTGCCAGCAGAGCGGGGGGGAATGAGCAGTTCTTC. Residues: CASRAGGNEQFF.

This clonotype has only a few counts. This sequence joins TRBV6-5 and TRBJ2-1; D gene unclear. The CDR3 sequence is 11 residues long. Between the trimmed V and J ends, which lost 6 bases and 7 bases, there was a span of 7 bases. Germline V gene data show CDR1 as MNHEY and CDR2 as SVGAGI. The CDR3 nucleotides are TGTGCCAGCAGATACATGAATGAGCAGTTCTTC. Residues: CASRYMNEQFF.

V usage is TRBV7-9 and J usage is TRBJ2-3; 8 bases agree with TRBD2. J was trimmed by 2 bases and V by 4 bases; bases with no gene match: 8. The CDR3 extends over 16 amino acids. The germline CDR1 and CDR2 sequences are SEHNR and FQNEAQ (reference sequence). The CDR3 DNA follows: TGTGCCAGCAGCTCCACAGGCGGGGGGCCCACAGATACGCAGTATTTT. Protein product: CASSSTGGGPTDTQYF.

The chain recombines TRBV19 with TRBJ1-3; tentative D call: TRBD1 (6 bases). Trimming cost V 10 bases and J 1 base, with 11 bases left between them. CDR1 and CDR2 (germline): LNHDA, SQIVND (reference sequence). This CDR3 contains 13 residues. The CDR3, as DNA: TGTGCCACCCGACAGGTATCTGGAAACACCATATATTTT. Protein: CATRQVSGNTIYF.

This clonotype was seen a handful of times. The CDR3 coding sequence is TGTGCCAGCAGTTACCAGCGTGGCGGGAGGGCCACCTACGAGCAGTACTTC. It specifies CASSYQRGGRATYEQYF. The V and J genes are TRBV6-2 or TRBV6-3 and TRBJ2-7; TRBD2 aligns across 9 bases. Germline trimming cut 2 bases from V and 2 bases from J; bases unmatched to any gene: 10. CDR1 and CDR2 (germline): MNHEY, SVGEGT. This CDR3 contains 17 residues.

This clonotype was counted many times. The V call is TRBV20-1, the J call TRBJ2-1, with 8 bases identical to TRBD2. Germline V gene lookup returns CDR1 DFQATT and CDR2 SNEGSKA (reference sequence). The CDR3 length is 16 residues. V lost 1 base to trimming and J lost 3 bases; unmatched junction nucleotides: 8. The CDR3 protein is CSARAGGGKGYNEQFF. The DNA for the CDR3 is TGCAGTGCTAGAGCCGGCGGGGGGAAGGGCTACAATGAGCAGTTCTTC.

This clonotype was counted only a few times. This chain links TRBV20-1 with TRBJ2-5; D is undetermined. Trimming removed 2 bases from V and 1 base from J, with 11 bases in between. Germline V CDR1 and CDR2: DFQATT, SNEGSKA (reference sequence). CDR3 length equals 14 residues. The CDR3 DNA sequence: TGCAGTGCTAGACCCGGGTCCGGCCAAGAGACCCAGTACTTC. Its translation: CSARPGSGQETQYF.